This T cell receptor (beta chain) was recovered during a study of CD8 T cells in Susac syndrome. Germline loops: CDR1 SGHVS, CDR2 FNYEAQ. Between the trimmed V and J ends, which lost 1 base and 8 bases, there was a span of 11 bases. This CDR3 region has 13 residues. This clonotype was detected only a few times. Random-hexamer reverse transcription was applied to roughly 0.5 to 1 ug RNA. TCRdb re-called the immunoSEQ multiplex PCR reads through MiXCR, storing one row per CDR3 protein. The sample holds about 240,000 distinct CDR3 sequences, about 96% seen once. The rearrangement uses TRBV7-6 and TRBJ1-2, with D hard to call. The source of this sequence is a human donor with Susac syndrome. Sample: CD4+ T cells from PBMCs. The CDR3 here is CASSLEGSNGYTF. The CDR3 DNA reads TGTGCCAGCAGCTTAGAGGGCAGTAACGGCTACACCTTC.